The clone carrying this T cell receptor beta chain was seen a handful of times. Antigen: not known. The source of the sample is a study of CD8+CD57+ T cells in acquired aplastic anemia. Study at large: An average of 3.2 ug of DNA was obtained from sorted CD4+ and CD8+ cells. Study findings and constraints: Sharing between patients and controls was observed for over 25 CD8+ CDR3 sequences. Simpson's diversity of CD8+ cells was not significantly different in patients compared with controls.

Sequenced patients had shown CD8+CD57+ cell expansion by flow cytometry. Patient blood was sampled before any therapy had been received. Profiling of TCR beta VDJ combinations and CDR3 sequences used genomic DNA as template. One entry per CDR3 protein results from TCRdb running MiXCR on the reads. The table lists approximately 130,000 distinct CDR3 sequences, about two fifths of them singletons. CDR1 LNHDA and CDR2 SQIVND come from the germline V gene (reference sequence). This CDR3 is 15 amino acids long. V dropped 5 bases and J dropped 5 bases, with 13 bases sitting between them. Sequences were obtained from sorted CD4+, CD8+, or CD8+CD57+ T cells (not recorded which) from PBMCs. The TCR was taken from a human donor with aplastic anemia. The V and J genes are TRBV19 and TRBJ1-6; weak D call: TRBD1 (6 bases). The CDR3 DNA reads as TGTGCCAGTAGTTCACAGGGTCAGAATAATTCACCCCTCCACTTT. Translated: CASSSQGQNNSPLHF. Using reference TRBV19 and TRBJ1-6 for the parts outside the CDR3, the full variable domain is DGGITQSPKYLFRKEGQNVTLSCEQNLNHDAMYWYRQDPGQGLRLIYYSQIVNDFQKGDIAEGYSVSREKKESFPLTVTSAQKNPTAFYLCASSSQGQNNSPLHFGNGTRLTVT.